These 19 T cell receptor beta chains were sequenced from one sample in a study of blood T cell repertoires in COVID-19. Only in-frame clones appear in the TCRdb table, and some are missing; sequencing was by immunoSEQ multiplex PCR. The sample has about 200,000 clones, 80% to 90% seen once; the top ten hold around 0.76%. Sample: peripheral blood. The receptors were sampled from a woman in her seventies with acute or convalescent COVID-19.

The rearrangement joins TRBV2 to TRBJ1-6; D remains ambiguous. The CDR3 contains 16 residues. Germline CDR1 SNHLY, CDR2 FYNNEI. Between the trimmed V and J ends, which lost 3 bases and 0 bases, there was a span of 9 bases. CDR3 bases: TGTGCCAGCAGTGACGGAGGAAGCTCCTATAATTCACCCCTCCACTTT. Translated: CASSDGGSSYNSPLHF.

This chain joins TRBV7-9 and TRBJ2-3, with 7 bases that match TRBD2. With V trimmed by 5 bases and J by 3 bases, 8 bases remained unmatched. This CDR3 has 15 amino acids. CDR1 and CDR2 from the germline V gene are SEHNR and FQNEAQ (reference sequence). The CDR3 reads CASSGLGVGTDTQYF. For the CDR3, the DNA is TGTGCCAGCAGCGGACTAGGTGTGGGGACAGATACGCAGTATTTT.

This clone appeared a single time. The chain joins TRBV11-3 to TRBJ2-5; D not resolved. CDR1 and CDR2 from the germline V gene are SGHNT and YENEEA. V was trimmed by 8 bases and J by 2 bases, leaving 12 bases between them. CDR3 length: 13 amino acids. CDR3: CASSFSIQETQYF. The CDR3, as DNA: TGTGCCAGCTCTTTCAGTATTCAAGAGACCCAGTACTTC.

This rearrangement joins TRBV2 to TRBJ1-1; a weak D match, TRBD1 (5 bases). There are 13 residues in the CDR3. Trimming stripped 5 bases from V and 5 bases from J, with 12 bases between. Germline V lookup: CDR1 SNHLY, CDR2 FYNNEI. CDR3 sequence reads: CASSLQGRTEAFF. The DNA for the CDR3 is TGTGCCAGCAGTCTGCAGGGTAGAACTGAAGCTTTCTTT.

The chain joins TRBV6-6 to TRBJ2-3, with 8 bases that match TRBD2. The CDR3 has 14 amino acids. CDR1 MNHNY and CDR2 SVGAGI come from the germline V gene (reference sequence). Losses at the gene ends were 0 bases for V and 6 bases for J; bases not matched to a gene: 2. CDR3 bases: TGTGCCAGCAGTTACTCGGGACTAGGGGATACGCAGTATTTT. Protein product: CASSYSGLGDTQYF.

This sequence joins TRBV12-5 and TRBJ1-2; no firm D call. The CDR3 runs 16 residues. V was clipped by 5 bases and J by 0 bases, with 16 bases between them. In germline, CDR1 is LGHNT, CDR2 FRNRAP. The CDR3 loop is CASGVVSATSNYGYTF. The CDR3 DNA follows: TGTGCTAGTGGTGTCGTGTCCGCTACTTCTAACTATGGCTACACCTTC.

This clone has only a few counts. Here the CDR3 reads CASSLEREVLFF. The DNA for the CDR3 is TGTGCCAGCAGCCTTGAGCGGGAAGTACTGTTCTTC. The J gene is TRBJ2-1, the V gene TRBV9; TRBD2 matches 7 bases. The trim removed 4 bases at V and 15 bases at J, leaving 10 bases unmatched. The CDR3 totals 12 residues. The germline V gene has CDR1 SGDLS and CDR2 YYNGEE.

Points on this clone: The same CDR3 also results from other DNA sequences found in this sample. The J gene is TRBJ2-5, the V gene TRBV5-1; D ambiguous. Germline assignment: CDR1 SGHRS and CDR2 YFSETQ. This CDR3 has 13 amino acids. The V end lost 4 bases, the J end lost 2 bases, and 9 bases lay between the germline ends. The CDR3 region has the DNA TGCGCCAGCAGCCTAACGAGTCAAGAGACCCAGTACTTC. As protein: CASSLTSQETQYF.

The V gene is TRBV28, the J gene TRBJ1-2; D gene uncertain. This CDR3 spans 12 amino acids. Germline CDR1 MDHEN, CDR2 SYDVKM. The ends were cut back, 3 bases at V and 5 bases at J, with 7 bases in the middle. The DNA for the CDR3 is TGTGCCAGCAGTTTGGGAGAGTATGGCTACACCTTC. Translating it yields CASSLGEYGYTF.

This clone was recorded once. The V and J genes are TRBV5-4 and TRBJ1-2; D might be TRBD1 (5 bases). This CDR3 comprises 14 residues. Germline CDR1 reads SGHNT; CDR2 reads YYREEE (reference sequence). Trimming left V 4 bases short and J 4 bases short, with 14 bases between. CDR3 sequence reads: CASSAGSGLYGYTF. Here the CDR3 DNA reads TGTGCCAGCAGCGCAGGGTCGGGCCTCTATGGCTACACCTTC.

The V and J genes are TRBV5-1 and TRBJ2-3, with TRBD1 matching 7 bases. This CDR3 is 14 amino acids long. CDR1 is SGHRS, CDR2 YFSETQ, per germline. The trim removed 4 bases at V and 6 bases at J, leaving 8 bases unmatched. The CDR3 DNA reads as TGCGCCAGCAGCCCCGGACAGGAATGGGATACGCAGTATTTT. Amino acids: CASSPGQEWDTQYF.

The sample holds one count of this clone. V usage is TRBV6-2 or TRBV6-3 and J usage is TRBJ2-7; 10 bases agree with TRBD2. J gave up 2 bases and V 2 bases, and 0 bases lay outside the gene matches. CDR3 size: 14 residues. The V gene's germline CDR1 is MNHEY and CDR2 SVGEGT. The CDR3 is CASSYLAGAYEQYF. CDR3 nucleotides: TGTGCCAGCAGTTACCTAGCGGGGGCCTACGAGCAGTACTTC.

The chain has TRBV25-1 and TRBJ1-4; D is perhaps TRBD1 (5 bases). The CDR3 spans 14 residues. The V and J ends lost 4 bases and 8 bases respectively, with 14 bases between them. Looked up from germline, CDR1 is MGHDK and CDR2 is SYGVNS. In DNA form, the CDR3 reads TGTGCCAGCAGTGTAATGGGGAGGGGCGAAAAACTGTTTTTT. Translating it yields CASSVMGRGEKLFF.

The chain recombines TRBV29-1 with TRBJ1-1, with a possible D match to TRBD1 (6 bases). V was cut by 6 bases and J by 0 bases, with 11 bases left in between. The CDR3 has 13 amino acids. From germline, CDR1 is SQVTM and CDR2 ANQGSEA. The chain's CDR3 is CSVQGNMNTEAFF. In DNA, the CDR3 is TGCAGCGTACAGGGCAATATGAACACTGAAGCTTTCTTT.

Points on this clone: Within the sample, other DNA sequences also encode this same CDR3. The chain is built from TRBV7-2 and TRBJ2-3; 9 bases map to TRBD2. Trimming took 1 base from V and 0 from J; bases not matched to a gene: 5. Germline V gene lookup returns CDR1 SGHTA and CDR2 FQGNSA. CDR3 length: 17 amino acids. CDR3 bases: TGTGCCAGCAGCTTAGGCCTTAGCGGGAGAAGCACAGATACGCAGTATTTT. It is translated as CASSLGLSGRSTDTQYF.

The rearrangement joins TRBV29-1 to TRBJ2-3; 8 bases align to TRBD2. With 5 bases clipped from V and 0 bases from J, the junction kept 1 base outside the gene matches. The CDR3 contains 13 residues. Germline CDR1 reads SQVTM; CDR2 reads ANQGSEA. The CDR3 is CSVQRGSTDTQYF. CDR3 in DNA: TGCAGCGTTCAGCGGGGGAGCACAGATACGCAGTATTTT.

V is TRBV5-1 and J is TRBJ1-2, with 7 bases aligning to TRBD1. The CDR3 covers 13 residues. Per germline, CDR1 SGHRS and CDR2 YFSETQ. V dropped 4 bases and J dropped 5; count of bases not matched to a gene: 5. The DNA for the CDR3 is TGCGCCAGCAGCCAGCCGACAGGGTATGGCTACACCTTC. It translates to CASSQPTGYGYTF.

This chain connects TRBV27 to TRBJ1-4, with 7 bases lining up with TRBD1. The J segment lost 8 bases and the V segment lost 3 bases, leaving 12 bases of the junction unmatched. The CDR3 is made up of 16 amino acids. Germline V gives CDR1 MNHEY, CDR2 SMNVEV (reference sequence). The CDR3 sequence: CASSLDRTYAREKLFF. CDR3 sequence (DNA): TGTGCCAGCAGTTTGGACAGGACCTATGCCAGGGAAAAACTGTTTTTT. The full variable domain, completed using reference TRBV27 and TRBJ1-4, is EAQVTQNPRYLITVTGKKLTVTCSQNMNHEYMSWYRQDPGLGLRQIYYSMNVEVTDKGDVPEGYKVSRKEKRNFPLILESPSPNQTSLYFCASSLDRTYAREKLFFGSGTQLSVL.

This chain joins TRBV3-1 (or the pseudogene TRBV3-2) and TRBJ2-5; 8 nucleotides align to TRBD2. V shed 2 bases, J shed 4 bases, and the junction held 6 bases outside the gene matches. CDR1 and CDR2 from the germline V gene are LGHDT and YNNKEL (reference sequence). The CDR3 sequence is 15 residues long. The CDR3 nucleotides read TGTGCCAGCAGCCAAAGTCTAGCGGGCGGAGAGACCCAGTACTTC. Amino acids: CASSQSLAGGETQYF.